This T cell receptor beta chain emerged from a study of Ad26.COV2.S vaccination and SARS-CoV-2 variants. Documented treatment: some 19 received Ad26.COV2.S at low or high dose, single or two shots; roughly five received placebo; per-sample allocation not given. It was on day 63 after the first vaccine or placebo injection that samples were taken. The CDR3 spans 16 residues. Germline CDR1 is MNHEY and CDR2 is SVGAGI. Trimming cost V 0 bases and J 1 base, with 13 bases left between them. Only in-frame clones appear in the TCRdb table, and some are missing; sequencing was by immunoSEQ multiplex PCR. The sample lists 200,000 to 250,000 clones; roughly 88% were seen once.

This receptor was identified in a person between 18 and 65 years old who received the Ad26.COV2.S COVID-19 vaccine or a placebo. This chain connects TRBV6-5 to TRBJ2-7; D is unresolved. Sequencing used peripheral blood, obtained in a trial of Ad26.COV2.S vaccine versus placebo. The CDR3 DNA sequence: TGTGCCAGCAGTTACTCGAGAAGTGGCCGGTCCTACGAGCAGTACTTC. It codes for CASSYSRSGRSYEQYF.